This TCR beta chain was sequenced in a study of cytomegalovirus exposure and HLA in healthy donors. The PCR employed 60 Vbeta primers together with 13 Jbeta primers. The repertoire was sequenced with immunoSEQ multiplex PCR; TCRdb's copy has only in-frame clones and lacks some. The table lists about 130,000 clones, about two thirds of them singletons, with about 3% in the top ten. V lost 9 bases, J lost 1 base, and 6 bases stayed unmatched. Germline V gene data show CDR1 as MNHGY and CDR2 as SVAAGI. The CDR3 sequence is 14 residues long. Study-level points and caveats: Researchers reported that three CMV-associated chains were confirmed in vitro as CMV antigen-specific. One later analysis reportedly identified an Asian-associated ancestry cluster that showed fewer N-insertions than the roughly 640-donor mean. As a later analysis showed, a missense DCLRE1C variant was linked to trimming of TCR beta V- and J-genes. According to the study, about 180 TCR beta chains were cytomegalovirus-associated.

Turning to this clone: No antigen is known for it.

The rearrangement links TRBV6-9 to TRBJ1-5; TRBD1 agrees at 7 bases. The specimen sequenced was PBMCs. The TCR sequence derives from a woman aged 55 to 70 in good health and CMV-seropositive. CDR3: CARPSGGSNQPQHF. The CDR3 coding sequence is TGTGCCAGGCCTTCAGGGGGGAGCAATCAGCCCCAGCATTTT.